The 20 T cell receptor beta chains listed next were all sequenced from one sample in a study of blood T cell repertoires in COVID-19. Data came from immunoSEQ multiplex PCR; TCRdb stores just in-frame clones and leaves some out. The sample consists of tens of thousands of clones, approximately 80% of them appearing once. The material sequenced was peripheral blood. Receptors originate from a man between 65 and 85 years old with acute or convalescent COVID-19.

The gene calls are TRBV2 and TRBJ1-6, with 10 bases fitting TRBD1. Germline CDR1 and CDR2: SNHLY and FYNNEI. Trimming at V came to 4 bases and at J to 8 bases, leaving 2 bases not matched to a gene. The CDR3 extends over 14 amino acids. CDR3 in amino acids: CASSGGTGDSPLHF. CDR3 sequence (DNA): TGTGCCAGCAGTGGGGGGACAGGGGATTCACCCCTCCACTTT.

In its sample, this clone was seen a few times. V is TRBV7-9 and J is TRBJ1-2; D possibly corresponds to TRBD1 (6 bases). Trimming took 5 bases from V and 4 from J, leaving 17 bases between them. Germline loops: CDR1 SEHNR, CDR2 FQNEAQ (reference sequence). The length of the CDR3 is 15 residues. The CDR3 reads CASSRNGQSIYGYTF. In DNA, the CDR3 is TGTGCCAGCAGCCGAAACGGACAGTCGATCTATGGCTACACCTTC.

This clone is a singleton in its sample. This sequence joins TRBV5-5 and TRBJ2-5; D gene ambiguous. V was pared by 4 bases and J by 5 bases, with 18 bases between. The CDR3 contains 15 residues. Per germline, CDR1 SGHKS and CDR2 YYEKEE (reference sequence). In nucleotides, the CDR3 is TGTGCCAGCAGCCTAGTTGCAATATTCGAGGAGACCCAGTACTTC. Its translation is CASSLVAIFEETQYF. Filled out from reference TRBV5-5 and TRBJ2-5, the complete variable domain reads DAGVTQSPTHLIKTRGQQVTLRCSPISGHKSVSWYQQVLGQGPQFIFQYYEKEERGRGNFPDRFSARQFPNYSSELNVNALLLGDSALYLCASSLVAIFEETQYFGPGTRLLVL.

The rearrangement uses TRBV9 and TRBJ1-1; possibly TRBD1 for D (6 bases). This CDR3 is built from 13 residues. Germline V CDR1 and CDR2: SGDLS, YYNGEE. Trimming removed 0 bases at V and 7 bases at J, with 10 bases between. CDR3: CASSVGTDFEAFF. The CDR3 nucleotides read TGTGCCAGCAGCGTAGGGACAGATTTTGAAGCTTTCTTT.

J is TRBJ2-1 and V is TRBV24-1; 10 nucleotides align to TRBD1. The CDR3 length is 15 residues. CDR1 and CDR2 from the germline V gene are KGHDR and SFDVKD. V trimming: 3 bases; J trimming: 6 bases; junction bases outside the gene matches: 4. Here the CDR3 reads CATSDNGQGGNEQFF. The CDR3 bases are TGTGCCACCAGTGATAACGGACAGGGGGGCAATGAGCAGTTCTTC.

To note about this clone: At one end, the junction sequence differs from germline, possibly due to a read error. This chain links TRBV29-1 with TRBJ1-3, with 7 bases aligning to TRBD1. Per the germline V gene, CDR1 is SQVTM and CDR2 is ANQGSEA. This CDR3 has 13 amino acids. This CDR3 is CSVAGGTGNAIYF. The CDR3 DNA follows: TGCAGCGTTGCAGGGGGGACTGGAAACGCCATATATTTT.

This chain joins TRBV6-2 or TRBV6-3 and TRBJ2-7, with TRBD1 identical over 9 bases. V lost 4 bases to trimming and J lost 7 bases; unmatched junction nucleotides: 11. The CDR3 spans 15 residues. Germline-derived CDR1 and CDR2 are MNHEY and SVGEGT. The CDR3 spells CASSSPRDRAGEQYV. The CDR3 DNA is TGTGCCAGCAGTTCGCCCCGGGACAGGGCAGGGGAGCAGTACGTC.

The rearrangement joins TRBV1 to TRBJ2-3; the table's D call of TRBD2 was not tested on the DNA. TRBV1 is marked as a pseudogene. CDR3 length equals 16 residues. This CDR3 reads CTSSQDRAGGTDTQYF. The CDR3 DNA reads TGCACCAGCAGCCAAGATCGTGCGGGGGGGACAGATACGCAGTATTTT.

This chain connects TRBV9 to TRBJ1-1; a weak D match, TRBD1 (5 bases). Per germline, CDR1 SGDLS and CDR2 YYNGEE. This CDR3 has 16 residues. Trimming stripped 0 bases from V and 0 bases from J, with 12 bases between. In DNA form, the CDR3 reads TGTGCCAGCAGCGTAGAGGCAGGGTATATGAACACTGAAGCTTTCTTT. This sequence encodes CASSVEAGYMNTEAFF.

The V and J genes are TRBV24-1 and TRBJ2-3, with unresolved D. The length of the CDR3 is 16 residues. The V gene's germline CDR1 is KGHDR and CDR2 SFDVKD. Trimming left V 1 base short and J 2 bases short, with 12 bases between. The CDR3 loop reads CATSDFPTTDTDTQYF. CDR3 bases: TGTGCCACCAGTGATTTCCCCACTACCGACACAGATACGCAGTATTTT.

The CDR3 DNA sequence: TGTGCCAGCAGCCAAGCGGTTTCCTACAATGAGCAGTTCTTC. This encodes CASSQAVSYNEQFF. The chain employs TRBV14 and TRBJ2-1; D is undetermined. Trimming stripped 1 base from V and 1 base from J, with 5 bases between. The CDR3 has 14 residues. Per the germline V gene, CDR1 is SGHDN and CDR2 is FVKESK.

The chain links TRBV30 to TRBJ1-6, with D perhaps matching TRBD1 (6 bases). The V end was cut by 0 bases, the J end by 11 bases, with 17 bases between. CDR3 length: 15 residues. CDR1 is GTSNPN, CDR2 SVGIG, per germline (reference sequence). In DNA, the CDR3 is TGTGCCTGGAGTGTCGGACAGCCGGGGGGGGCACCCCTCCACTTT. This gives the protein CAWSVGQPGGAPLHF.

This clone was observed a handful of times. Here the CDR3 reads CASSQAVTGAYGYTF. CDR3 in DNA: TGCGCCAGCAGCCAAGCCGTGACAGGGGCCTATGGCTACACCTTC. The chain employs TRBV4-1 and TRBJ1-2; 8 nucleotides align to TRBD1. With V trimmed by 1 base and J by 4 bases, 5 bases remained unmatched. The V gene's germline CDR1 is MGHRA and CDR2 YSYEKL. The CDR3 is 15 residues long.

This rearrangement joins TRBV6-1 to TRBJ1-5; no definite D call. The CDR3 runs to 14 residues. Trimming cost V 1 base and J 4 bases, with 8 bases left between them. In germline, CDR1 is MNHNS, CDR2 SASEGT. The CDR3 loop reads CASSEGLSNQPQHF. The CDR3 region has the DNA TGTGCCAGCAGTGAAGGGCTGTCAAATCAGCCCCAGCATTTT.

The chain is built from TRBV7-9 and TRBJ1-6; tentative D call: TRBD1 (5 bases). The V gene lost 6 bases and the J gene lost 1 base, with 10 bases spanning the gap. Germline V lookup: CDR1 SEHNR, CDR2 FQNEAQ (reference sequence). The CDR3 loop spans 15 amino acids. CDR3 region: CASSQDSSYNSPLHF. In DNA form, the CDR3 reads TGTGCCAGCAGTCAAGACAGTTCCTATAATTCACCCCTCCACTTT.

V gene TRBV19 combines with J gene TRBJ1-1; tentatively, D is TRBD1 (6 bases). CDR3 length equals 16 residues. The germline gives CDR1 LNHDA, CDR2 SQIVND (reference sequence). Trimming took 7 bases from V and 5 from J, leaving 23 bases between them. CDR3 sequence reads: CASNILGTSIWTEAFF. CDR3 DNA sequence: TGTGCCAGTAATATTTTAGGGACATCCATCTGGACTGAAGCTTTCTTT.

The chain is built from TRBV2 and TRBJ1-1, with 7 bases that match TRBD1. The CDR3 is 14 amino acids. Germline CDR1 is SNHLY and CDR2 is FYNNEI. J lost 0 bases, V lost 6 bases, and 4 bases had no gene match. The CDR3 region has the DNA TGTGCCAGCAGACCCAGGGGGATGAACACTGAAGCTTTCTTT. Its translation: CASRPRGMNTEAFF.

The CDR3 DNA is TGTGCCAGCAGCGCCGGACAGGGGGTCGGCACTAATGAAAAACTGTTTTTT. Protein sequence: CASSAGQGVGTNEKLFF. The V gene is TRBV7-9, the J gene TRBJ1-4; 10 bases line up with TRBD1. The V segment lost 5 bases and the J segment 2 bases; nucleotides outside the gene matches: 8. CDR1 is SEHNR and CDR2 is FQNEAQ in the germline V gene (reference sequence). The CDR3 has 17 residues. The full variable domain, its missing parts supplied by reference TRBV7-9 and TRBJ1-4, is DTGVSQNPRHKITKRGQNVTFRCDPISEHNRLYWYRQTLGQGPEFLTYFQNEAQLEKSRLLSDRFSAERPKGSFSTLEIQRTEQGDSAMYLCASSAGQGVGTNEKLFFGSGTQLSVL.

This clone was seen more than once but under ten times. The chain employs TRBV27 and TRBJ2-7; a possible D gene is TRBD1 (6 bases). Germline values: CDR1 MNHEY, CDR2 SMNVEV (reference sequence). The CDR3 length is 14 residues. The ends were cut back, 5 bases at V and 0 bases at J, with 11 bases in the middle. The CDR3: CASSRTALSYEQYF. CDR3 DNA: TGTGCCAGCAGTCGGACAGCTCTCTCCTACGAGCAGTACTTC.

CDR3 sequence (DNA): TGTGCCAGCAGCCCAGGAGAGACCCAGTACTTC. It yields the protein CASSPGETQYF. The V gene is TRBV11-2, the J gene TRBJ2-5; the D is unclear. V lost 5 bases to trimming and J lost 4 bases, with 5 bases between them. This CDR3 contains 11 residues. Looked up from germline, CDR1 is SGHAT and CDR2 is FQNNGV.